The clone carrying this TCR beta chain was picked up a small number of times. The antigen remains unidentified. The method was immunoSEQ multiplex PCR; TCRdb's version includes in-frame clones alone and lacks a portion of them. Of 45,000 to 65,000 clones listed, around 84% are singletons. Sampling times: baseline, cycle 4 day 1, cycle 7 day 1. The sample is drawn from a study of OX40 agonist ivuxolimab in advanced cancers. Study as a whole: Melanoma, hepatocellular carcinoma, head and neck or renal cell cancer occurred in dose-escalation patients. Study-wide points: At 0.1-3.0 mg/kg, partial responders had clonal expansion among the lowest observed.

The length of the CDR3 is 13 residues. Looked up from germline, CDR1 is MDHEN and CDR2 is SYDVKM. The V end lost 5 bases, the J end lost 5 bases, and 12 bases lay between the germline ends. The sample in question was CD4+ or CD8+ T cells sorted from blood, obtained in a trial of the OX40 agonist ivuxolimab. The chain uses TRBV28 and TRBJ1-2; D is unclear. This clonotype originated in an adult with an advanced solid tumor such as melanoma, head and neck, liver or kidney cancer. The CDR3 region is CASSRLRAYGYTF. CDR3 in DNA: TGTGCCAGCAGTCGCCTTAGGGCTTATGGCTACACCTTC.